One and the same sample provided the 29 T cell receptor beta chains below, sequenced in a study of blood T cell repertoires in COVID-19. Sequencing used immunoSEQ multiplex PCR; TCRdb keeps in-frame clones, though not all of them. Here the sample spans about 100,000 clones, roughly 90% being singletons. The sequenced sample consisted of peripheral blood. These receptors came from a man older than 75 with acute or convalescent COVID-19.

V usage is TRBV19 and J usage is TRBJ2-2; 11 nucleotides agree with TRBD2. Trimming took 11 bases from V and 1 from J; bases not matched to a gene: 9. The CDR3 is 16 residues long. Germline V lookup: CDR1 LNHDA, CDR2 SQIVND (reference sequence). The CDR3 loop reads CALAVGLAVNTGELFF. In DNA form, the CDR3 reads TGTGCCTTAGCGGTGGGACTAGCGGTGAACACCGGGGAGCTGTTTTTT.

The CDR3 nucleotides are TGTGCCAGCAGTTACAGGCAGGGGTACGAGCAGTACTTC. Its translation: CASSYRQGYEQYF. The chain joins TRBV6-2 or TRBV6-3 to TRBJ2-7, with TRBD1 as a possible D gene (6 bases). The CDR3 contains 13 residues. The germline gives CDR1 MNHEY, CDR2 SVGEGT. Trimming removed 2 bases from V and 4 bases from J, with 9 bases in between.

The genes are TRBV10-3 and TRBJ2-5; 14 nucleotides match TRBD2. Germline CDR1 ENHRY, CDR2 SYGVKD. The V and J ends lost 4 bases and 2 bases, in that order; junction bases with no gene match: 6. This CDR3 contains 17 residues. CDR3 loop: CAISGGTSGRGQETQYF. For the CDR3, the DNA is TGTGCCATCAGTGGCGGGACTAGCGGGAGAGGTCAAGAGACCCAGTACTTC.

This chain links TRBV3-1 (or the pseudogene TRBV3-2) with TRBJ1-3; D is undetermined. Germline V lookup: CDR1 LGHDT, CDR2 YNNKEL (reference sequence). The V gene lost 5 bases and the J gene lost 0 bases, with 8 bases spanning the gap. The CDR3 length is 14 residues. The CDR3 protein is CASSAGISGNTIYF. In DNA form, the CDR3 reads TGTGCCAGCAGCGCCGGGATCTCTGGAAACACCATATATTTT.

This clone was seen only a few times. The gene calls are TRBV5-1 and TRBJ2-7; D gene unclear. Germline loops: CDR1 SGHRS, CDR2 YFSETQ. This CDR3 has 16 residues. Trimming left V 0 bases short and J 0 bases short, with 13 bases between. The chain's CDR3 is CASSLEAPRSSYEQYF. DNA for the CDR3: TGCGCCAGCAGCTTGGAAGCGCCAAGGAGCTCCTACGAGCAGTACTTC. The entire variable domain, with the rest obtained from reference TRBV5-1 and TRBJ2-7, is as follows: KAGVTQTPRYLIKTRGQQVTLSCSPISGHRSVSWYQQTPGQGLQFLFEYFSETQRNKGNFPGRFSGRQFSNSRSEMNVSTLELGDSALYLCASSLEAPRSSYEQYFGPGTRLTVT.

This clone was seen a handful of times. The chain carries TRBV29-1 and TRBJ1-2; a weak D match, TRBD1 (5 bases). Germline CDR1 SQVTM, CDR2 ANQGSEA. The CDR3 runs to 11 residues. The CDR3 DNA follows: TGCAGTGGCAGGGCGAACTATGGCTACACCTTC. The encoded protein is CSGRANYGYTF.

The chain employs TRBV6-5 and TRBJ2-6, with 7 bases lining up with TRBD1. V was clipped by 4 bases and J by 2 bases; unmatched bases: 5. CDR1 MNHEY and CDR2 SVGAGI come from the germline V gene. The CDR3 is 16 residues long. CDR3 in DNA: TGTGCCAGCAGTTTAAAGGGGGCCGCTGGGGCCAACGTCCTGACTTTC. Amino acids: CASSLKGAAGANVLTF.

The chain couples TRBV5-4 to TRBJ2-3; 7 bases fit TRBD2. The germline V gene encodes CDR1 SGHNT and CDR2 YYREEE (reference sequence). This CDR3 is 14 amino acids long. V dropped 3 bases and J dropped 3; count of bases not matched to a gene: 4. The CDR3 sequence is CASSSRLATDTQYF. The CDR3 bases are TGTGCCAGCAGCTCCAGACTAGCAACAGATACGCAGTATTTT.

In DNA, the CDR3 is TGTGCCAGCACTAGACAGGGGGCTGCCGGGGAGCTGTTTTTT. It yields the protein CASTRQGAAGELFF. V gene TRBV6-5 combines with J gene TRBJ2-2; TRBD1 agrees at 10 bases. The V gene end was trimmed by 7 bases and the J gene end by 6 bases; junction bases not matched to a gene: 5. Germline CDR1 and CDR2: MNHEY and SVGAGI. This CDR3 has 14 residues.

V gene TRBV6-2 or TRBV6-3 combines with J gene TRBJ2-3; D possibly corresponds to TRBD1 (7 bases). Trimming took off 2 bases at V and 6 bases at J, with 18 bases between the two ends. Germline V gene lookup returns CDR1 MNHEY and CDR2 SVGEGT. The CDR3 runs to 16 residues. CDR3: CASSYGRREGGDTQYF. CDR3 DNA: TGTGCCAGCAGTTACGGGAGGAGAGAAGGGGGCGATACGCAGTATTTT.

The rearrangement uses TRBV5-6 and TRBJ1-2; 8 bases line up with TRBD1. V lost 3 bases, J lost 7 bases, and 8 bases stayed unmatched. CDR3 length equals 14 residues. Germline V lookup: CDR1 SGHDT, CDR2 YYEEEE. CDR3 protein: CASSWAGGEGGYTF. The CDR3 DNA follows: TGTGCCAGCAGCTGGGCAGGGGGCGAGGGTGGCTACACCTTC.

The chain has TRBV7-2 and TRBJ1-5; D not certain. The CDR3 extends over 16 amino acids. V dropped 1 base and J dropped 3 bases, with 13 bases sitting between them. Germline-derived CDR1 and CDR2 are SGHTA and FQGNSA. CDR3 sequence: CASSLGSVPSNQPQHF. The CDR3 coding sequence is TGTGCCAGCAGCTTAGGGAGTGTTCCTTCCAATCAGCCCCAGCATTTT. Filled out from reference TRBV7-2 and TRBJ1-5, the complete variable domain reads GAGVSQSPSNKVTEKGKDVELRCDPISGHTALYWYRQSLGQGLEFLIYFQGNSAPDKSGLPSDRFSAERTGGSVSTLTIQRTQQEDSAVYLCASSLGSVPSNQPQHFGDGTRLSIL.

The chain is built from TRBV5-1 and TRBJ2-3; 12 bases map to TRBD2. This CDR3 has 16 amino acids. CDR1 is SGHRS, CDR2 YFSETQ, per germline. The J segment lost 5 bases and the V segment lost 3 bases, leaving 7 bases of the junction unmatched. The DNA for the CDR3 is TGCGCCAGCAGCTCCCGACTAGCGGGAGTCATAGATACGCAGTATTTT. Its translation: CASSSRLAGVIDTQYF.

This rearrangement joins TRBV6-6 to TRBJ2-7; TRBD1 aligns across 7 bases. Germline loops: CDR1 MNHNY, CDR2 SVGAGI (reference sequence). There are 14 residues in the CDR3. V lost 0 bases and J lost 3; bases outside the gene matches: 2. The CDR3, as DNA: TGTGCCAGCAGTTACTCGACAGGGCTCTACGAGCAGTACTTC. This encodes CASSYSTGLYEQYF.

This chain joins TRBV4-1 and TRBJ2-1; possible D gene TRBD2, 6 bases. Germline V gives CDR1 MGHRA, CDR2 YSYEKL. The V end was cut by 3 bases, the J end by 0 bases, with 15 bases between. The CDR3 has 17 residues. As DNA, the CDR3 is TGCGCCAGCAGCCACCCGGGACTTGTCAGCTCCTACAATGAGCAGTTCTTC. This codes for CASSHPGLVSSYNEQFF.

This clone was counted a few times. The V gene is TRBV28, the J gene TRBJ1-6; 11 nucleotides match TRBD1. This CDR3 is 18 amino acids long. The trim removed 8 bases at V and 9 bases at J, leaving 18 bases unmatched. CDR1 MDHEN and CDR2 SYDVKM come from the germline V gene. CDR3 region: CASCKGQGGPVQSSPLHF. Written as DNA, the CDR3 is TGTGCCAGCTGCAAGGGACAGGGGGGTCCGGTCCAGAGTTCACCCCTCCACTTT.

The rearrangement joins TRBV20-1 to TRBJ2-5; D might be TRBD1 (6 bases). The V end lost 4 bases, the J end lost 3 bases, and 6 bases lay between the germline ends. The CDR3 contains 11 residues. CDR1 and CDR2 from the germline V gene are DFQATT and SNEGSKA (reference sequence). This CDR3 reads CSATGEETQYF. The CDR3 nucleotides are TGCAGTGCTACAGGGGAAGAGACCCAGTACTTC.

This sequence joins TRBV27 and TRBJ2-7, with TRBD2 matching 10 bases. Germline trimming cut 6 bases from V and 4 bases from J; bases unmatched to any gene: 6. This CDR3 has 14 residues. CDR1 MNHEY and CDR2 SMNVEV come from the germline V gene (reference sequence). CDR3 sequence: CASSPGLARYEQYF. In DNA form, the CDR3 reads TGTGCCAGCAGCCCGGGACTAGCGAGGTACGAGCAGTACTTC.

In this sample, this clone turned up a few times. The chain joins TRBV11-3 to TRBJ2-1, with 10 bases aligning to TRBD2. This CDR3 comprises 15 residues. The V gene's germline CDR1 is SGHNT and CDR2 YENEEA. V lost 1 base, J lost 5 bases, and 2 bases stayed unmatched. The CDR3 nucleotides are TGTGCCAGCAGCTTAGGGACTAGCGGAGACAATGAGCAGTTCTTC. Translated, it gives CASSLGTSGDNEQFF.

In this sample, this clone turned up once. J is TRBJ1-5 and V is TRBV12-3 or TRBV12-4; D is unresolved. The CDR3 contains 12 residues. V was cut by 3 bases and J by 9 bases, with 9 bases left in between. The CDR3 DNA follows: TGTGCCAGCAGTTTCTCGGGTGGGCCCCAGCATTTT. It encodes CASSFSGGPQHF.

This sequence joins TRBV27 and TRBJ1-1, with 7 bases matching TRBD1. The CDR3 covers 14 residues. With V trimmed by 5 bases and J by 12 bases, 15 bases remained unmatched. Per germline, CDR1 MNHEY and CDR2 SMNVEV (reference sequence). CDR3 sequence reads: CASSLLNRGQRTFF. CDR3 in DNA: TGTGCCAGCAGTCTCTTGAACCGGGGACAGCGAACTTTCTTT.

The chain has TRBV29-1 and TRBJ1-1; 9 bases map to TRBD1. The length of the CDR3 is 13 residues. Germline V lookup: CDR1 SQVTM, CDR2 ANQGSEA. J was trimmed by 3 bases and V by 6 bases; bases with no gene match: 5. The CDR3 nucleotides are TGCAGCGTCAGGACAGGGGAATACACTGAAGCTTTCTTT. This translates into CSVRTGEYTEAFF.

The CDR3 reads CASSQSRGDNQPQHF. CDR3 DNA sequence: TGTGCCAGCAGTCAGAGCAGGGGCGACAATCAGCCCCAGCATTTT. This sequence joins TRBV6-6 and TRBJ1-5, with D possibly TRBD1 on 6 matching bases. In germline, CDR1 is MNHNY, CDR2 SVGAGI (reference sequence). The germline V and J ends were trimmed by 5 bases and 3 bases, with 14 bases remaining between them. CDR3 length: 15 residues.

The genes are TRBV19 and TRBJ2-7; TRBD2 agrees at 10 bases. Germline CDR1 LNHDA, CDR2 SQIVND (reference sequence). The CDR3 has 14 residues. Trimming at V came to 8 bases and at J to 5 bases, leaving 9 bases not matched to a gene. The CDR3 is CASALSGRSHEQYF. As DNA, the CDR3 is TGTGCCAGTGCCCTTAGCGGGAGGTCCCACGAGCAGTACTTC.

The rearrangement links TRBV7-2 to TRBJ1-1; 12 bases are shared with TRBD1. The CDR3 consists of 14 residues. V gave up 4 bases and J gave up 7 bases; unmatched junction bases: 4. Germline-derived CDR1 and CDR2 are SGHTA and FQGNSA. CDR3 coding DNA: TGTGCCAGCAGCTCGGGACAGGGGGCTTTTGAAGCTTTCTTT. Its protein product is CASSSGQGAFEAFF.

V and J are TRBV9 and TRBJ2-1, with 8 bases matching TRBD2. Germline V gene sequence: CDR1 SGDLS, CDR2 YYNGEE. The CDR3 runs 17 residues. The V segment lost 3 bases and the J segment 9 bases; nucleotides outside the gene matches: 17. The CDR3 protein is CASSGTPSPGGPGEQFF. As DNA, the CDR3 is TGTGCCAGCAGCGGGACGCCTTCACCGGGAGGGCCTGGTGAGCAGTTCTTC.

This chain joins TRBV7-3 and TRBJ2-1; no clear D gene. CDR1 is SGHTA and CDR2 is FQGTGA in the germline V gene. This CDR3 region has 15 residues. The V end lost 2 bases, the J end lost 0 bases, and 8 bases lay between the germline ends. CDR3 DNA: TGTGCCAGCAGCTTAGCGGCGAGCTCCTACAATGAGCAGTTCTTC. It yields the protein CASSLAASSYNEQFF. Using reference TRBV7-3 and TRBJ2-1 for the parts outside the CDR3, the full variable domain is GAGVSQTPSNKVTEKGKYVELRCDPISGHTALYWYRQSLGQGPEFLIYFQGTGAADDSGLPNDRFFAVRPEGSVSTLKIQRTERGDSAVYLCASSLAASSYNEQFFGPGTRLTVL.

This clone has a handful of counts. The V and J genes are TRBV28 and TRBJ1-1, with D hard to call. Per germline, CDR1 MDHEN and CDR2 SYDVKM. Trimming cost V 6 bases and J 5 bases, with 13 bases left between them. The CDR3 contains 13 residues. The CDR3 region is CASSRIPGTEAFF. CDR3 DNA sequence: TGTGCCAGCAGCCGGATCCCCGGGACTGAAGCTTTCTTT.

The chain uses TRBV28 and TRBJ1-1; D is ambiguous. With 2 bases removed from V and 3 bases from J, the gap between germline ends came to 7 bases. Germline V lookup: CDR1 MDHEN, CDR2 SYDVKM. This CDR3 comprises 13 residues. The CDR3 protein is CASSLKLHTEAFF. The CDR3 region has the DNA TGTGCCAGCAGTTTAAAGCTCCACACTGAAGCTTTCTTT.